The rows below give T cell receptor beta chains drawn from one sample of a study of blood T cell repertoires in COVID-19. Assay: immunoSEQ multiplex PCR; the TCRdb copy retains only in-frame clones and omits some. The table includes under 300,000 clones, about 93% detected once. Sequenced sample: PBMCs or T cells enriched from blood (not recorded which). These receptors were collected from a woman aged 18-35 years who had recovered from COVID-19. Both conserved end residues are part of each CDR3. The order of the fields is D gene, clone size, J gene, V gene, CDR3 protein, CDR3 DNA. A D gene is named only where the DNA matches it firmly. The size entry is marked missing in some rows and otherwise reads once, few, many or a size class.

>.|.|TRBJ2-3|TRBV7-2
CASSLRARSADTQYF
TGTGCCAGCAGCTTGCGAGCGAGGAGCGCAGATACGCAGTATTTT
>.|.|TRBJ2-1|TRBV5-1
CASSAKRGEQFF
TGCGCCAGCAGCGCCAAGCGTGGAGAGCAGTTCTTC
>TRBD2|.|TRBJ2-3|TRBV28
CASSLILGTSGRDTQYF
TGTGCCAGCAGTTTAATACTCGGGACTAGCGGGAGGGATACGCAGTATTTT
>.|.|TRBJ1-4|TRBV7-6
CASSFGRRANEKLFF
TGTGCCAGCAGTTTTGGGAGAAGGGCTAATGAAAAACTGTTTTTT
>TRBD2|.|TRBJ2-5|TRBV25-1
CASSGFSGGARETQYF
TGTGCCAGCAGTGGGTTTAGCGGGGGGGCCCGAGAGACCCAGTACTTC
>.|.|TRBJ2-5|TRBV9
CASSEEGVRETQYF
TGTGCCAGCAGCGAGGAAGGGGTAAGAGAGACCCAGTACTTC
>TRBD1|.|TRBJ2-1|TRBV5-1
CASSPWDRDNNEQFF
TGCGCCAGCAGCCCGTGGGACAGGGATAACAATGAGCAGTTCTTC
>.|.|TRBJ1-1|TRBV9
CASSVDYPAAEAFF
TGTGCCAGCAGCGTAGATTACCCCGCAGCTGAAGCTTTCTTT
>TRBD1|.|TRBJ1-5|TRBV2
CASTGGDRVMQPQHF
TGTGCCAGCACCGGGGGGGACAGGGTGATGCAGCCCCAGCATTTT
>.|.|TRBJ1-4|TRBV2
CASSATGLNEKLFF
TGTGCCAGCAGTGCCACGGGGTTGAATGAAAAACTGTTTTTT
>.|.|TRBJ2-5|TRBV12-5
CASARGAPLETQYF
TGTGCTAGTGCCCGGGGAGCCCCCCTGGAGACCCAGTACTTC
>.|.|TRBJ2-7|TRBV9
CASSVGTPHYEQYF
TGTGCCAGCTCCGTCGGGACACCACACTACGAGCAGTACTTC
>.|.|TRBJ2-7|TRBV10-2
CASRDSQGTYEQYF
TGCGCCAGTAGAGACAGCCAAGGAACCTACGAGCAGTACTTC
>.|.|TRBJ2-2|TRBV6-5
CASSPGHLNTGELFF
TGTGCCAGCAGCCCGGGACATCTGAACACCGGGGAGCTGTTTTTT
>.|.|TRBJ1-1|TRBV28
CASIGSGAEAFF
TGTGCCAGCATAGGGTCAGGGGCTGAAGCTTTCTTT
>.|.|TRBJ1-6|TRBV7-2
CASSALGSSSPLHF
TGTGCCAGCAGCGCGCTAGGTAGTAGTTCACCCCTCCACTTT
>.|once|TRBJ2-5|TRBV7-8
CASSFSQLGVGETQYF
TGTGCCAGCAGCTTTAGTCAGTTAGGGGTTGGAGAGACCCAGTACTTC
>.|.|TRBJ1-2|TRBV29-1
CSVYGQYYGYTF
TGCAGCGTTTATGGGCAGTACTATGGCTACACCTTC
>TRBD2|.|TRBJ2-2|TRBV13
CASSLAREEGTGELFF
TGTGCCAGCAGCTTAGCCCGGGAGGAAGGCACCGGGGAGCTGTTTTTT
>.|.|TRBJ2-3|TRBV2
CASTEDSSTDTQYF
TGTGCCAGCACCGAGGACTCGAGCACAGATACGCAGTATTTT
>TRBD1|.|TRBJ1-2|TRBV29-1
CSVESYRDREAYTF
TGCAGCGTTGAATCATACCGGGACAGGGAGGCCTACACCTTC